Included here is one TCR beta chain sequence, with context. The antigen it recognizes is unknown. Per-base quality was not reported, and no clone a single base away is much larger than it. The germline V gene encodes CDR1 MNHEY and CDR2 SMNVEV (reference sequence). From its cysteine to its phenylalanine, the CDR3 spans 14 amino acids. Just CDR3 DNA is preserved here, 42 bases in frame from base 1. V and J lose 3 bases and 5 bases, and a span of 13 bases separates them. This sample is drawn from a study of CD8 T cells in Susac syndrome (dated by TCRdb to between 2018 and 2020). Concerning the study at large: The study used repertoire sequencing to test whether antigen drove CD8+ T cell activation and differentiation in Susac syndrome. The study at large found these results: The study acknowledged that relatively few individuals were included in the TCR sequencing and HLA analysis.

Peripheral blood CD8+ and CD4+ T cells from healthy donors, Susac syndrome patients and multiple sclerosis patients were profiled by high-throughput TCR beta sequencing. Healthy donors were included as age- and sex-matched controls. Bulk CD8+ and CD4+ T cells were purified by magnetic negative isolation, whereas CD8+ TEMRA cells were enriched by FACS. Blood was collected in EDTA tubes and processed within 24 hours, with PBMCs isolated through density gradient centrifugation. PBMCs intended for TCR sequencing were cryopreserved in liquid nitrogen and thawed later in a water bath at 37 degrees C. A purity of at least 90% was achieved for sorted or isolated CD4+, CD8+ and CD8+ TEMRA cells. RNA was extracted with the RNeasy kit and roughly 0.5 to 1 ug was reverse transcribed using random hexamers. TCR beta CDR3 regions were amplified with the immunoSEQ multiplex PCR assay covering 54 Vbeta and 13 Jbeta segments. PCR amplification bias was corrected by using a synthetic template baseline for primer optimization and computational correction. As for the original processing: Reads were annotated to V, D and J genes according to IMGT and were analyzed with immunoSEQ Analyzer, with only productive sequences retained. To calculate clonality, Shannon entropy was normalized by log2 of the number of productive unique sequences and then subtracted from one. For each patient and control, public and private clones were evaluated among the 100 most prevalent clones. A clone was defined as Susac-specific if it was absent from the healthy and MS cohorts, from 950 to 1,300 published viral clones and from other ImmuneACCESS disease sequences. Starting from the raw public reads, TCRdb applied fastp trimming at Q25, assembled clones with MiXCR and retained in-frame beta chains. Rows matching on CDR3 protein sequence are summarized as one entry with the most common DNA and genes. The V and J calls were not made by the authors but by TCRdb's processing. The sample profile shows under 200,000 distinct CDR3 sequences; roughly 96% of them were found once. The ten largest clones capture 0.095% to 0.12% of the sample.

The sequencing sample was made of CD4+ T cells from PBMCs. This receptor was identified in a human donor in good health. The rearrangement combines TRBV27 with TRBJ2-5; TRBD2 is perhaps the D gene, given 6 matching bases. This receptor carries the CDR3 CASSLGAGGETQYF. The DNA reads TGTGCCAGCAGTTTGGGCGCCGGAGGGGAGACCCAGTACTTC.